One sample yielded the 8 T cell receptor beta chains listed below, sequenced in a study of T-cell reconstitution after alpha-beta-depleted transplantation in children. During its preparation, the TCRbeta library received unique molecular identifiers. TCRdb re-called the PCR reads with MiXCR, one entry per CDR3 protein. The sample yields around 100,000 distinct CDR3 sequences, 4.5% to 7.5% seen once. The input for sequencing was PBMCs, mostly from graft donor cells, taken 60 days after TCRalphabeta/CD19-depleted stem cell transplant. Every receptor here comes from a female patient between 2 and 15 years old who had a stem cell transplant for Fanconi anemia, so the T cells may come from the graft donor.

This chain joins TRBV15 and TRBJ1-1; D gene uncertain. CDR3 length equals 13 residues. The V end lost 6 bases, the J end lost 7 bases, and 15 bases lay between the germline ends. Germline loops: CDR1 LNHNV, CDR2 YYDKDF (reference sequence). DNA for the CDR3: TGTGCCACCAGTACTAGCCCGGGGAGTGAAGCTTTCTTT. Amino acids: CATSTSPGSEAFF.

This clonotype appeared many times. The V gene is TRBV12-3 or TRBV12-4, the J gene TRBJ1-3, with D uncertain. The CDR3 runs to 15 residues. The V end lost 1 base, the J end lost 0 bases, and 7 bases lay between the germline ends. The CDR3 DNA reads as TGTGCCAGCAGTTTAGGACAAATCTCTGGAAACACCATATATTTT. This gives the protein CASSLGQISGNTIYF.

The sample holds many counts of this clonotype. CDR3: CATSTGRGEKLFF. The CDR3 region has the DNA TGTGCCACGTCGACAGGGAGAGGTGAAAAACTGTTTTTT. This chain joins TRBV19 and TRBJ1-4, with 7 bases aligning to TRBD1. The CDR3 consists of 13 residues. The germline V gene has CDR1 LNHDA and CDR2 SQIVND (reference sequence). The J segment lost 7 bases and the V segment lost 10 bases, leaving 9 bases of the junction unmatched.

This clonotype came up many times. This chain joins TRBV15 and TRBJ1-3, with D possibly TRBD1 on 6 matching bases. The CDR3 consists of 17 residues. With 0 bases removed from V and 3 bases from J, the gap between germline ends came to 15 bases. Germline assignment: CDR1 LNHNV and CDR2 YYDKDF (reference sequence). The CDR3 region is CATSRDVQGFGGNTIYF. CDR3 DNA sequence: TGTGCCACCAGCAGAGATGTGCAGGGGTTTGGTGGAAACACCATATATTTT.

The chain employs TRBV5-1 and TRBJ1-2; 9 nucleotides match TRBD1. CDR1 and CDR2 from the germline V gene are SGHRS and YFSETQ. J gave up 0 bases and V 0 bases, and 6 bases lay outside the gene matches. CDR3 size: 17 residues. The CDR3 loop is CASSLGAGTGTNYGYTF. Here the CDR3 DNA reads TGCGCCAGCAGCTTGGGGGCCGGGACAGGGACTAACTATGGCTACACCTTC.

This clonotype was observed at least ten times. The rearrangement links TRBV28 to TRBJ2-3; maybe TRBD2 (6 bases). The CDR3 loop spans 15 amino acids. Germline V CDR1 and CDR2: MDHEN, SYDVKM. V was cut by 2 bases and J by 4 bases, with 13 bases left in between. CDR3 in amino acids: CASSLIRGLADTQYF. The CDR3, as DNA: TGTGCCAGCAGTTTAATCCGGGGGTTAGCAGATACGCAGTATTTT.

This clonotype was counted a few times. The gene calls are TRBV10-1 and TRBJ2-1; 10 bases align to TRBD2. The CDR3 has 18 residues. Germline V lookup: CDR1 WNHNN, CDR2 SYGVQD (reference sequence). The junction had 8 bases not matched to a gene; V was cut back by 2 bases and J by 1 base. As DNA, the CDR3 is TGCGCCAGCAGTGAGAGCCTAGCGGGAGTTGGATCCTACAATGAGCAGTTCTTC. It specifies CASSESLAGVGSYNEQFF.

This chain connects TRBV18 to TRBJ2-7; 7 bases are a match to TRBD1. V gave up 3 bases and J gave up 0 bases; unmatched junction bases: 5. There are 15 residues in the CDR3. Germline-derived CDR1 and CDR2 are KGHSH and LQKENI. The CDR3 reads CASSPGTVSSYEQYF. The CDR3 bases are TGTGCCAGCTCACCCGGGACAGTTTCCTCCTACGAGCAGTACTTC.